This T cell receptor beta chain was observed in a study of neurological immune-mediated disorders. The germline CDR1 and CDR2 sequences are DFQATT and SNEGSKA (reference sequence). The ends lost 0 bases at V and 4 bases at J; junction bases unmatched: 5. The CDR3 has 16 residues. Indicated time point: longitudinal time-point 3. Many counts were recorded for this clonotype. As yet, its antigen is unknown. Synthesis of cDNA was performed by 5'RACE using 10-nucleotide random UMIs. The authors obtained over 200 million TCR-beta sequences from 15-18 subjects per sequencing run. TCRdb analysed the 5' RACE reads with MiXCR anew, one entry per CDR3 protein. The sample yields roughly 100,000 distinct CDR3 sequences, 11% seen once. Study conclusions and caveats: None of the CDR3 amino acid sequences in expanded clones turned up in more than one subject, which points to private repertoires in all groups. HTLV-1-associated myelopathy showed the most TCR clonal expansion; multiple sclerosis the least, below healthy controls.

Sequences were obtained from PBMCs. The chain couples TRBV20-1 to TRBJ2-2; 10 bases match TRBD2. This TCR derives from a female donor with HTLV-1-associated myelopathy (HAM/TSP). The CDR3 protein is CSARDILAGPTGELFF. For the CDR3, the DNA is TGCAGTGCTAGAGATATACTAGCGGGGCCCACCGGGGAGCTGTTTTTT.